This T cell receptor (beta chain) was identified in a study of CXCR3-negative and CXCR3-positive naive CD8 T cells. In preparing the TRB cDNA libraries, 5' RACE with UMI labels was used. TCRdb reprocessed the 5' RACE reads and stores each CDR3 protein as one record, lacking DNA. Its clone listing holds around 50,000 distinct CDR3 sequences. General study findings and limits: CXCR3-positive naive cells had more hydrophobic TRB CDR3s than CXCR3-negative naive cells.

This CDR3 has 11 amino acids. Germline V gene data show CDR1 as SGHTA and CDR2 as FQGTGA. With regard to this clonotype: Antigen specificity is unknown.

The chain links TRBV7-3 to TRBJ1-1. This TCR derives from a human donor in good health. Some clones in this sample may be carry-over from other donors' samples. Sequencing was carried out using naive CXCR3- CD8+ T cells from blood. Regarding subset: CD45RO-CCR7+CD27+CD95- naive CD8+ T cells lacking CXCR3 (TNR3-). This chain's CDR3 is CASSLGSEAFF.